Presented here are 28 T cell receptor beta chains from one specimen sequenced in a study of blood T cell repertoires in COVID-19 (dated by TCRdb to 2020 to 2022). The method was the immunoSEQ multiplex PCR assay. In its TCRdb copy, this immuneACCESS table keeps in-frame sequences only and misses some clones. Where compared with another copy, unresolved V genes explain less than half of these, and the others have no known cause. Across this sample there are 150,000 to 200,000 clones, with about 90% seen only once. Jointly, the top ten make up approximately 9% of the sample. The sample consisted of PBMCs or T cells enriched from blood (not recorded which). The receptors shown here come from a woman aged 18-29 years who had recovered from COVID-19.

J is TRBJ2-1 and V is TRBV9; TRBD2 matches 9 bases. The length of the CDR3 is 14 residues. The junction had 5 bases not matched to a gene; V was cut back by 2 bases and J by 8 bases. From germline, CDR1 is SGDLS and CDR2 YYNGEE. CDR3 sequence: CASSVLAGMDEQFF. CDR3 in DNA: TGTGCCAGCAGCGTTCTAGCGGGGATGGATGAGCAGTTCTTC.

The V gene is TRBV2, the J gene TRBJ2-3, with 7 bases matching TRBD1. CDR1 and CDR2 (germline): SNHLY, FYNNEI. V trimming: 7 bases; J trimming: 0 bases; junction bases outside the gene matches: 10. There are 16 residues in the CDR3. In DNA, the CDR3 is TGTGCCAGCAAACAGGGGATCCCATCTAGCACAGATACGCAGTATTTT. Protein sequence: CASKQGIPSSTDTQYF.

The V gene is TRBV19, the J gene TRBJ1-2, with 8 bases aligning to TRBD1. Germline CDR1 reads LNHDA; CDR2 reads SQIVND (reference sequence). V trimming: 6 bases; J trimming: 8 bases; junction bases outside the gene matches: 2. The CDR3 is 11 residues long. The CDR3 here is CASRDRGGYTF. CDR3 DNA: TGTGCCAGTAGAGACAGGGGCGGCTACACCTTC.

The CDR3 here is CASSQGALAWAFF. The CDR3 nucleotides are TGTGCCAGCTCACAGGGGGCGCTTGCTTGGGCTTTCTTT. The chain carries TRBV18 and TRBJ1-1; the match to TRBD1 covers 7 bases. CDR3 length: 13 residues. Germline CDR1 KGHSH, CDR2 LQKENI. V trimming: 4 bases; J trimming: 11 bases; junction bases outside the gene matches: 10.

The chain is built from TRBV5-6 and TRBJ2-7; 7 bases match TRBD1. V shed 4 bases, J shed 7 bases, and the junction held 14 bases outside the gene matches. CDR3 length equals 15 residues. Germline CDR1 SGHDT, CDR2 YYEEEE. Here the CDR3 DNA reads TGTGCCAGCAGCCCCAACGACAGGGTCTACGTTGAGCAGTACTTC. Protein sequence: CASSPNDRVYVEQYF.

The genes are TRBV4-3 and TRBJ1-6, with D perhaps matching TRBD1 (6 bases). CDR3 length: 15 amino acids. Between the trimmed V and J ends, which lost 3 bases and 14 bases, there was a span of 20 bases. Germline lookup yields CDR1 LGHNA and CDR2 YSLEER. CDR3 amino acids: CASSHLQGSRGALHF. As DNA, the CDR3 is TGCGCCAGCAGCCATTTACAGGGCAGTAGGGGAGCCCTCCACTTT.

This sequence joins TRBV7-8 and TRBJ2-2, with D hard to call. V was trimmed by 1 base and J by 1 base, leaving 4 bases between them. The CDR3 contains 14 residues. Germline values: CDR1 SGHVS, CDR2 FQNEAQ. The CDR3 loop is CASSLDLNTGELFF. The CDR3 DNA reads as TGTGCCAGCAGCTTAGACTTGAACACCGGGGAGCTGTTTTTT.

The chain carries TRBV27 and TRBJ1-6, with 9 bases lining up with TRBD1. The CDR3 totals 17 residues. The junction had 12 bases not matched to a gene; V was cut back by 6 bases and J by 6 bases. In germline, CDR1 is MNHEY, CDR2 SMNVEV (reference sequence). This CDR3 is CASSDTFPGQGNSPLHF. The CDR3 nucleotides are TGTGCCAGCAGCGACACCTTTCCGGGACAGGGTAATTCACCCCTCCACTTT.

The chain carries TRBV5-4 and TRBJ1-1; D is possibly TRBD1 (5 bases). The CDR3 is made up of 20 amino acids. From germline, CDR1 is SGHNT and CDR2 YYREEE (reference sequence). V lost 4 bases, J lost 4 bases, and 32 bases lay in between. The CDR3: CASSPDWGGLRRSRITEAFF. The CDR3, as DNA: TGTGCCAGCAGCCCCGACTGGGGGGGACTCCGAAGGAGCCGAATCACTGAAGCTTTCTTT.

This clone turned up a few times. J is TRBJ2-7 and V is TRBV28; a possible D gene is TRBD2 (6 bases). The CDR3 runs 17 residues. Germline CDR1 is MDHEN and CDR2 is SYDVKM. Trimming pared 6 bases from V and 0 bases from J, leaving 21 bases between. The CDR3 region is CASSSPAGPTSSYEQYF. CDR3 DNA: TGTGCCAGCAGCTCTCCCGCGGGACCGACTTCCTCCTACGAGCAGTACTTC.

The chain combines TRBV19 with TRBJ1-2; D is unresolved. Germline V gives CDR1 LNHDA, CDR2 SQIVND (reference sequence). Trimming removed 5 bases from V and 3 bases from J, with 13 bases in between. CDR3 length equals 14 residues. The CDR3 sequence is CASSPGSRDYGYTF. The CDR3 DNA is TGTGCCAGTAGTCCCGGATCTCGGGACTATGGCTACACCTTC.

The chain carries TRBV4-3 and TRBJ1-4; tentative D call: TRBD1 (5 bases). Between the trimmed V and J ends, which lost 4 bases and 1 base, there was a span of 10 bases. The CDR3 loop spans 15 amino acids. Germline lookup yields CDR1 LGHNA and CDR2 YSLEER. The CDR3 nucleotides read TGCGCCAGCAGCCCCCTTCAGGGAACTAATGAAAAACTGTTTTTT. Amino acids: CASSPLQGTNEKLFF.

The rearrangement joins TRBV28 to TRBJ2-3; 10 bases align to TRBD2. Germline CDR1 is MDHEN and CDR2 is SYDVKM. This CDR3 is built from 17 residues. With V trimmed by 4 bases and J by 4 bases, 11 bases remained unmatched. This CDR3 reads CASSYTSGGAGPDTQYF. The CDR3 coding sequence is TGTGCCAGCAGTTACACGAGCGGGGGGGCCGGCCCAGATACGCAGTATTTT.

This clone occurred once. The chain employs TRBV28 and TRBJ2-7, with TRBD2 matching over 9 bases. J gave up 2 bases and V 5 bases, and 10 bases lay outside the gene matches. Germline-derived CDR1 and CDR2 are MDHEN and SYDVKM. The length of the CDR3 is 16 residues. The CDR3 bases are TGTGCCAGCAGTGTATCTGGACTAGCGAAGACCTACGAGCAGTACTTC. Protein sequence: CASSVSGLAKTYEQYF.

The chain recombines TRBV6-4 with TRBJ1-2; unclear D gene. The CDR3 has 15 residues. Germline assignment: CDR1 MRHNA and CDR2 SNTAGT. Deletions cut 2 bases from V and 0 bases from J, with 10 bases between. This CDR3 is CASSDVAGANYGYTF. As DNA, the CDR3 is TGTGCCAGCAGTGACGTCGCCGGAGCTAACTATGGCTACACCTTC.

The CDR3 loop reads CASARPYNEQFF. CDR3 DNA sequence: TGTGCCAGCGCTAGACCGTACAATGAGCAGTTCTTC. The chain links TRBV5-8 to TRBJ2-1; D is ambiguous. CDR1 is SGHTS, CDR2 YDEGEE, per germline. V lost 7 bases and J 4 bases, leaving 9 bases between the germline ends. The CDR3 has 12 amino acids.

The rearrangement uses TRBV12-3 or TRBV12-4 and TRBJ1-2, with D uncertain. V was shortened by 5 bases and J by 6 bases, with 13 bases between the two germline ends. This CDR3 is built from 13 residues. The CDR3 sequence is CASSVSRADGYTF. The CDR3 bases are TGTGCCAGCAGTGTGTCTCGTGCGGATGGCTACACCTTC.

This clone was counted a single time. This chain's CDR3 is CASSNTGRTNEKLFF. The CDR3 nucleotides are TGCGCCAGCAGCAACACAGGTAGAACTAATGAAAAACTGTTTTTT. The chain employs TRBV5-1 and TRBJ1-4; a weak D match, TRBD1 (5 bases). Germline loops: CDR1 SGHRS, CDR2 YFSETQ. The CDR3 covers 15 residues. The ends were cut back, 4 bases at V and 1 base at J, with 11 bases in the middle.

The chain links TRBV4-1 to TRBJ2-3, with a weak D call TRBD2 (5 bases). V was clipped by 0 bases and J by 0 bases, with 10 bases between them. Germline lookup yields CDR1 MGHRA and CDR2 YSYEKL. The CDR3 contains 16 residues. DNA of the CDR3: TGCGCCAGCAGCCAAGAGTTGGAGCGGAGCACAGATACGCAGTATTTT. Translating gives CASSQELERSTDTQYF.

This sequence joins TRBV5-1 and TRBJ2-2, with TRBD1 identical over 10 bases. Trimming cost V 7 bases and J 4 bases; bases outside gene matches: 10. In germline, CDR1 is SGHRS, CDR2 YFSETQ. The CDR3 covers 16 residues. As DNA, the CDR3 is TGCGCCAGCGGACAGGGGGTTTCGGTTGGCACCGGGGAGCTGTTTTTT. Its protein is CASGQGVSVGTGELFF.

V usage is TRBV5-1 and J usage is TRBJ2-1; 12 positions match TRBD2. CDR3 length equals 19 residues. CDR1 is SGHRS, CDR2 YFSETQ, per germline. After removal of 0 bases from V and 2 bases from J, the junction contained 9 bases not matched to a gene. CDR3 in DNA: TGCGCCAGCAGCTTGGGACTAGCGGGGGAGGTGGCTGCCTACAATGAGCAGTTCTTC. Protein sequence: CASSLGLAGEVAAYNEQFF.

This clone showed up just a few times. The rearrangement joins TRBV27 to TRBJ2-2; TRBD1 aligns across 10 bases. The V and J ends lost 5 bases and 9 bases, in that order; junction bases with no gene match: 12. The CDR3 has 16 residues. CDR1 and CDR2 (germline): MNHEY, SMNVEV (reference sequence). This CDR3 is CASSHRQGAASRELFF. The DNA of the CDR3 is TGTGCCAGCAGTCACCGACAGGGGGCCGCCTCCAGGGAGCTGTTTTTT.

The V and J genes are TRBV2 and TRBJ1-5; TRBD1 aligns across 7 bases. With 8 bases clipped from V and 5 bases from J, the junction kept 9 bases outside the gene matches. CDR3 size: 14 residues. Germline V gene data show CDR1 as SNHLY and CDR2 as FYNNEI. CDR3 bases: TGTGCCAGCCGCGGGACAGAAGTTCATCAGCCCCAGCATTTT. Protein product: CASRGTEVHQPQHF.

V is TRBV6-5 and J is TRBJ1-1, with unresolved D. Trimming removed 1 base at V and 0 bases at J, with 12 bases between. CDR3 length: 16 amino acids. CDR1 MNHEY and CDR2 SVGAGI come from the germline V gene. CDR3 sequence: CASSYWRPPMNTEAFF. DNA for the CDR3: TGTGCCAGCAGTTACTGGAGACCTCCTATGAACACTGAAGCTTTCTTT.

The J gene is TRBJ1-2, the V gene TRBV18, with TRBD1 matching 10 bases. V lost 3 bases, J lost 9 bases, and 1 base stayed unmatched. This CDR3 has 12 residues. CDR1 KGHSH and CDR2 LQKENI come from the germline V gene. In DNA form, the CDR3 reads TGTGCCAGCTCACCGGGACAGGGGAGCTACACCTTC. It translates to CASSPGQGSYTF.

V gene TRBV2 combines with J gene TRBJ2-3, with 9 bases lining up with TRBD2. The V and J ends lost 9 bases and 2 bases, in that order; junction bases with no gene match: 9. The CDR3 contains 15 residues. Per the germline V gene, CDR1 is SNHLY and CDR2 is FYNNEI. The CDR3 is CASRETSGYTDTQYF. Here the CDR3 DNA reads TGTGCCAGTCGAGAGACTAGCGGCTACACAGATACGCAGTATTTT.

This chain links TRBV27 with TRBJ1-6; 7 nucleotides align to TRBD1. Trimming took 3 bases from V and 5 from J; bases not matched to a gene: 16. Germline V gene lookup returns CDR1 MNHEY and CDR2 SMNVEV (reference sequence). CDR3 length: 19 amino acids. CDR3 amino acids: CASSLSLTGARGNNSPLHF. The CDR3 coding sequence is TGTGCCAGCAGTTTGAGTCTTACAGGGGCGAGGGGAAATAATTCACCCCTCCACTTT.

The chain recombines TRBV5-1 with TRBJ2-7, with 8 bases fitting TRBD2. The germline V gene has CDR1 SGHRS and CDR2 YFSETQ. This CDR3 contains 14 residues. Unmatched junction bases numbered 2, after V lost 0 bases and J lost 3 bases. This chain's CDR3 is CASSLEAGDYEQYF. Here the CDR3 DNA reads TGCGCCAGCAGCTTGGAAGCGGGGGACTACGAGCAGTACTTC.